This T cell receptor beta chain comes out of a study of blood T cell repertoires in COVID-19. Across the whole study: The samples span acute and convalescent COVID-19 from the United States, Italy and Spain. Sources were T cells, B-cell-depleted T cells, or PBMCs; the material itself was cDNA or gDNA.

From germline, CDR1 is MNHEY and CDR2 SMNVEV (reference sequence). The junction had 7 bases not matched to a gene; V was cut back by 0 bases and J by 7 bases. The CDR3 is 15 amino acids. Here immunoSEQ multiplex PCR was the method, and the copy in TCRdb shows in-frame clones only, minus some. The sample consists of around 71,000 clones, about four fifths of them appearing once. The specimen sequenced was peripheral blood. The rearrangement uses TRBV27 and TRBJ2-7; 9 bases align to TRBD2. The sequence was obtained from a man between 65 and 85 years old with acute or convalescent COVID-19. The chain's CDR3 is CASSLSIAGGVEQYF. CDR3 nucleotide sequence: TGTGCCAGCAGTTTATCAATCGCGGGGGGGGTTGAGCAGTACTTC.